The source of this TCR beta chain is a study of T cells in Graves' hyperthyroidism and ophthalmopathy. For the study at large: The authors collected peripheral blood at initial diagnosis, before any treatment.

Each diagnosis drew on symptoms, thyroxine, TRAb, thyroid ultrasound and orbital computed tomography findings. This clonotype was recorded many times. RNA transcripts provided the source from which TCR beta CDR3 regions were amplified. The HTBI primer set served for first-round RT-PCR of the TCR CDR3. TCRdb used MiXCR to reprocess the multiplex PCR reads, holding one entry per CDR3 protein. The top ten clones hold around an eighth of a sample with roughly 600,000 distinct CDR3 sequences, approximately 14% of them seen once. The receptor's source is a woman in her forties or fifties with Graves' ophthalmopathy. Sequencing input: blood.

The CDR3 DNA reads TGTGCCACCAAGGAAGCGGGTGACACAGATACGCAGTATTTT. Its translation is CATKEAGDTDTQYF. This chain uses TRBV28 with TRBJ2-3, with D possibly matching TRBD2 (6 bases). V gave up 10 bases and J gave up 2 bases, with 16 bases separating them. Germline CDR1 MDHEN, CDR2 SYDVKM. The CDR3 runs 14 residues.